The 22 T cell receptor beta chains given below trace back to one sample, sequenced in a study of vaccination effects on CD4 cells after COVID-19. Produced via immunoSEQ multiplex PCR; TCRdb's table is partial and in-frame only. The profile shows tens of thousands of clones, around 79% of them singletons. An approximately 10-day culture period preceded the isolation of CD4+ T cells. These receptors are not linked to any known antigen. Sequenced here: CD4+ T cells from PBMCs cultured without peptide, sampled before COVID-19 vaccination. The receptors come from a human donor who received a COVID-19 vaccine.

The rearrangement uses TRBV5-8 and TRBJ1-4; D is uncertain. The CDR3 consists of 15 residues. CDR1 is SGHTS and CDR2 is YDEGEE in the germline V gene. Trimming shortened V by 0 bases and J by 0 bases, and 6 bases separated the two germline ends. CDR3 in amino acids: CASSLVVTTNEKLFF. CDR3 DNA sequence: TGTGCCAGCAGCTTGGTCGTTACAACTAATGAAAAACTGTTTTTT.

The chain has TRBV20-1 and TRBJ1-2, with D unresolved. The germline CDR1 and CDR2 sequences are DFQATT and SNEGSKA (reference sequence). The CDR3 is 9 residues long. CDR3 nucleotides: TGCTACGCAAGGGATGGCTACACCTTC. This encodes CYARDGYTF.

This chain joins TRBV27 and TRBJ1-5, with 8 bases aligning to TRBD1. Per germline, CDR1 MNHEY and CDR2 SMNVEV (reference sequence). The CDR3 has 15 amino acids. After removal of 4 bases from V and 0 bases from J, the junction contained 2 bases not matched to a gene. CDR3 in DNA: TGTGCCAGCAGTTCCAGGGGGCATAGCAATCAGCCCCAGCATTTT. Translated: CASSSRGHSNQPQHF.

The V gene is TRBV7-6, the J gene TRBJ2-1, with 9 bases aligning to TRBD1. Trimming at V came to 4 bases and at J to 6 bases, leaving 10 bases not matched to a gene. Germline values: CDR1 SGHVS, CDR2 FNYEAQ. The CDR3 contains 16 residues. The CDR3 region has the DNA TGTGCCAGCAGCTCGTCCCCCGGGACAGGGCCCAATGAGCAGTTCTTC. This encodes CASSSSPGTGPNEQFF.

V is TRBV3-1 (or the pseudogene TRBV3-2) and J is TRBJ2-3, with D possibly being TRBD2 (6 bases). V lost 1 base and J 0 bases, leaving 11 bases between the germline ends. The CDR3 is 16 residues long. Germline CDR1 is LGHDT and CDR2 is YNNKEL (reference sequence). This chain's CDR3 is CASSQAYGSSTDTQYF. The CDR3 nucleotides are TGTGCCAGCAGCCAAGCTTACGGGAGTAGCACAGATACGCAGTATTTT.

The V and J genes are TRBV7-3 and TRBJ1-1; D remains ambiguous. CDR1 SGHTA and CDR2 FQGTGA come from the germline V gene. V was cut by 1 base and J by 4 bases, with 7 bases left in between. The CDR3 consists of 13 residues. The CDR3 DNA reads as TGTGCCAGCAGCTTAATTGGCAGCACTGAAGCTTTCTTT. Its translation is CASSLIGSTEAFF.

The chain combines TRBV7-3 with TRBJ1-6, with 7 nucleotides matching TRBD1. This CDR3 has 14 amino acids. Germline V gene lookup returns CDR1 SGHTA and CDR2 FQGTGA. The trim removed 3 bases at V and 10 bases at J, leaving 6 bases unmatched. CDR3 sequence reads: CASSFRQGRSPLHF. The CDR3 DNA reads TGTGCCAGCAGCTTCCGACAGGGTAGATCACCCCTCCACTTT.

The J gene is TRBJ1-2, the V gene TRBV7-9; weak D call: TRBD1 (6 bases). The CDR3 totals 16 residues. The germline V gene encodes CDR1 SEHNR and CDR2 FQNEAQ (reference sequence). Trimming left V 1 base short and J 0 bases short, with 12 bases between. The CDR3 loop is CASSLDPGHSNYGYTF. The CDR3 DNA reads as TGTGCCAGCAGCTTAGATCCGGGACATTCTAACTATGGCTACACCTTC.

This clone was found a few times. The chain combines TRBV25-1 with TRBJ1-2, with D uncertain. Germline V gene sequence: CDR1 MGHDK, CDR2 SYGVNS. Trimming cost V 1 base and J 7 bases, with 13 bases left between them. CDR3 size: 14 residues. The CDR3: CASSESWLYSGYTF. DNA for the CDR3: TGTGCCAGCAGTGAATCATGGCTTTATAGTGGCTACACCTTC.

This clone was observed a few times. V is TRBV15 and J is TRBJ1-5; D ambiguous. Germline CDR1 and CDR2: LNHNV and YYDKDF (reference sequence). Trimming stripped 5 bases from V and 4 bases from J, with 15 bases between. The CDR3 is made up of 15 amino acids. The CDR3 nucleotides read TGTGCCACCAGCTTAGGCCCCGACGGGAATCAGCCCCAGCATTTT. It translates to CATSLGPDGNQPQHF.

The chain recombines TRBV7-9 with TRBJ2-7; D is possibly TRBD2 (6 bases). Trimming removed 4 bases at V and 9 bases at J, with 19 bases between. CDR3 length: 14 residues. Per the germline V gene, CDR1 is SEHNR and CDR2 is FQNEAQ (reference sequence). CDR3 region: CASSSSARVGRQYF. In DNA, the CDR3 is TGTGCCAGCAGCTCTAGCGCCCGCGTTGGGCGGCAGTACTTC.

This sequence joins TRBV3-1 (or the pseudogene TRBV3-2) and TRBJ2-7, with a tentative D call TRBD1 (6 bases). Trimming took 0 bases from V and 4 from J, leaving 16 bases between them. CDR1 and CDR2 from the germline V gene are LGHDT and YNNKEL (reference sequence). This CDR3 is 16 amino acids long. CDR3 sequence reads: CASSQDRPGERYEQYF. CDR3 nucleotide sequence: TGTGCCAGCAGCCAAGATCGCCCAGGGGAAAGGTACGAGCAGTACTTC.

As DNA, the CDR3 is TGTGCCTGGAGTGGAGGGACATCTAATCAGCCCCAGCATTTT. Its translation: CAWSGGTSNQPQHF. This chain joins TRBV30 and TRBJ1-5, with D perhaps matching TRBD1 (6 bases). The CDR3 extends over 14 amino acids. Trimming took off 1 base at V and 4 bases at J, with 11 bases between the two ends. Germline-derived CDR1 and CDR2 are GTSNPN and SVGIG (reference sequence).

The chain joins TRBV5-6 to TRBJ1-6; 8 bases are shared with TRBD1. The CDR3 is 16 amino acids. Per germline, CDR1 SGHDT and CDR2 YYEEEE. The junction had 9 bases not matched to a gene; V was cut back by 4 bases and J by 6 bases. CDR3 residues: CASSLGQGGFNSPLHF. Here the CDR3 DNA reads TGTGCCAGCAGCCTAGGACAGGGTGGATTTAATTCACCCCTCCACTTT.

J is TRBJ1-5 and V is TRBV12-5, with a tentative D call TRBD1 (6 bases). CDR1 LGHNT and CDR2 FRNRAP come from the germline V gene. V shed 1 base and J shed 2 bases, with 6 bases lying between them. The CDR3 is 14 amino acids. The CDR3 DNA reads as TGTGCTAGTGGTTTGGAGGGGGGCAATCAGCCCCAGCATTTT. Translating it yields CASGLEGGNQPQHF. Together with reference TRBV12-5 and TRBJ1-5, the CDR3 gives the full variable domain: DARVTQTPRHKVTEMGQEVTMRCQPILGHNTVFWYRQTMMQGLELLAYFRNRAPLDDSGMPKDRFSAEMPDATLATLKIQPSEPRDSAVYFCASGLEGGNQPQHFGDGTRLSIL.

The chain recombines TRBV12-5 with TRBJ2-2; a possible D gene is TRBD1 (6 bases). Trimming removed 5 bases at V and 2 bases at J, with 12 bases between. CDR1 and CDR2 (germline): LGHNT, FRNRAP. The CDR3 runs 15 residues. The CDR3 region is CASGPQGSNTGELFF. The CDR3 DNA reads TGTGCTAGTGGTCCTCAGGGGTCTAACACCGGGGAGCTGTTTTTT.

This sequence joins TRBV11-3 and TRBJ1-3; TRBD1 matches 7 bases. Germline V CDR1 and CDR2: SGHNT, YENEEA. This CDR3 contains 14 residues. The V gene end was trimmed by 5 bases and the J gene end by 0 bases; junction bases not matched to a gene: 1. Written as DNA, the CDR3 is TGTGCCAGCAGCCGGGACAGCTCTGGAAACACCATATATTTT. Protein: CASSRDSSGNTIYF.

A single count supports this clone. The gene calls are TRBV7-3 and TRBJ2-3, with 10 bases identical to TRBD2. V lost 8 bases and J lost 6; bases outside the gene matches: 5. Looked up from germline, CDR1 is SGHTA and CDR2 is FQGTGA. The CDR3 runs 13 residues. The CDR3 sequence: CASGSGGDDTQYF. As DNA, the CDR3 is TGTGCCAGCGGGAGCGGGGGGGATGATACGCAGTATTTT.

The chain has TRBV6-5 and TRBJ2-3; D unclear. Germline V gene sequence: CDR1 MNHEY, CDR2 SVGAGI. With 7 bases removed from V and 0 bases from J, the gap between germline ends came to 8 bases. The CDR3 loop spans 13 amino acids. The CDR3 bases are TGTGCCAGCACCCCTCCAAGCACAGATACGCAGTATTTT. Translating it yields CASTPPSTDTQYF.

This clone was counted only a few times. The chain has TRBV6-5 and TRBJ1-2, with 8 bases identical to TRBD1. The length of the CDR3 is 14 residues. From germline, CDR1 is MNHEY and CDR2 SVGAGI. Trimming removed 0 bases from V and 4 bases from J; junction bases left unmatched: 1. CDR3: CASSYSQGGYGYTF. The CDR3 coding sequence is TGTGCCAGCAGTTACTCACAGGGGGGCTATGGCTACACCTTC.

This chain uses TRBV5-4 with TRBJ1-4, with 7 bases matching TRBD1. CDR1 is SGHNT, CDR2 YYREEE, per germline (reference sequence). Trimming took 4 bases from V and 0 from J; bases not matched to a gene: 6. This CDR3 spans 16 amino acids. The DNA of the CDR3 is TGTGCCAGCAGCCAGGGACAGCTTGCAACTAATGAAAAACTGTTTTTT. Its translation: CASSQGQLATNEKLFF.

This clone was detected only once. The CDR3 protein is CASSAGTSGSEQYF. CDR3 bases: TGTGCCAGCAGCGCGGGGACTAGCGGGAGCGAGCAGTACTTC. J is TRBJ2-7 and V is TRBV7-8, with 14 bases matching TRBD2. The germline V gene encodes CDR1 SGHVS and CDR2 FQNEAQ. The CDR3 runs to 14 residues. Trimming removed 5 bases from V and 6 bases from J; junction bases left unmatched: 3.